The source of this T cell receptor (beta chain) is a study of T cell responses to AZD1222 COVID-19 vaccine. Study-wide results and caveats: Possibly, clonal diversity was underestimated; donors were largely white British and included more females. Only after the peak T cell response were repertoires sampled.

In regard to this clone: Its cognate antigen is unknown.

Germline V gives CDR1 SGHRS, CDR2 YFSETQ. With 3 bases removed from V and 4 bases from J, the gap between germline ends came to 10 bases. The CDR3 runs 13 residues. The table came from immunoSEQ multiplex PCR; TCRdb's copy has only in-frame clones and leaves some out. This table has about 60,000 clones, about 83% appearing once. This material consisted of peripheral blood, taken 28 days after the second AZD1222 dose. The chain links TRBV5-1 to TRBJ1-2; tentative D call: TRBD1 (6 bases). The clonotype was recovered from an adult who received the AZD1222 COVID-19 vaccine. The CDR3 region has the DNA TGCGCCAGCAGCTCCGGGGGGCTCTATGGCTACACCTTC. As protein: CASSSGGLYGYTF.